Shown below are 32 T cell receptor beta chains from a single sample sequenced in a study of T cells in Graves' hyperthyroidism and ophthalmopathy. Amplification of TCR beta CDR3 regions used RNA as the template. HTBI primers were employed in a first-round RT-PCR of the TCR CDR3. TCRdb used MiXCR to reprocess the multiplex PCR reads, holding one entry per CDR3 protein. The table has around 340,000 distinct CDR3 sequences, roughly 17% seen once. Sequencing used blood. The receptors come from a man aged 30 to 39 with Graves' hyperthyroidism.

About this clonotype: Without the conserved terminal phenylalanine or tryptophan, this CDR3 likely stems from a read error. The chain carries TRBV27 and TRBJ2-1; 7 nucleotides match TRBD2. CDR1 is MNHEY, CDR2 SMNVEV, per germline (reference sequence). This CDR3 is 19 amino acids long. With 6 bases clipped from V and 0 bases from J, the junction kept 17 bases outside the gene matches. CDR3 protein: CASRTLGLGPSSSYNEQFL. DNA of the CDR3: TGTGCCAGCAGGACCCTTGGACTAGGTCCTTCGAGCTCCTACAATGAGCAGTTCCTC.

In this sample, this clonotype turned up many times. The chain recombines TRBV10-3 with TRBJ2-5; D call uncertain. CDR1 and CDR2 from the germline V gene are ENHRY and SYGVKD. V lost 0 bases and J lost 5, with 4 bases in between. The CDR3 is 12 amino acids. CDR3 sequence reads: CAISESRETQYF. CDR3 DNA sequence: TGTGCCATCAGTGAGTCGAGGGAGACCCAGTACTTC.

At least ten counts were recorded for this clonotype. The rearrangement joins TRBV12-3 or TRBV12-4 to TRBJ1-5; TRBD1 might be the D (5 bases). The CDR3 runs 13 residues. Trimming took 7 bases from V and 11 from J, leaving 18 bases between them. The CDR3 DNA follows: TGTGCCAGCAACATAGAGGGGAGATCAGCCCAGCATTTT. Its protein product is CASNIEGRSAQHF.

This clonotype was observed many times. This chain uses TRBV11-2 with TRBJ2-1; the match to TRBD1 covers 8 bases. V dropped 8 bases and J dropped 0; count of bases not matched to a gene: 9. This CDR3 contains 16 residues. The germline CDR1 and CDR2 sequences are SGHAT and FQNNGV. The CDR3 bases are TGTGCCAGCCGACAGGGACAGGAGACCTCCTACAATGAGCAGTTCTTC. Translating it yields CASRQGQETSYNEQFF.

This clonotype showed up just a few times. This chain connects TRBV7-9 to TRBJ2-7; D is unresolved. The length of the CDR3 is 13 residues. Between the trimmed V and J ends, which lost 5 bases and 7 bases, there was a span of 15 bases. Germline loops: CDR1 SEHNR, CDR2 FQNEAQ (reference sequence). This chain's CDR3 is CASSQSNTLEQYF. CDR3 DNA sequence: TGTGCCAGCAGCCAATCGAACACCTTGGAGCAGTACTTC.

The rearrangement links TRBV6-2 or TRBV6-3 to TRBJ2-2, with D possibly being TRBD2 (5 bases). V was cut by 10 bases and J by 0 bases, with 18 bases left in between. The CDR3 is 16 amino acids. CDR1 and CDR2 (germline): MNHEY, SVGEGT. CDR3 amino acids: CANPTPQLANTGELFF. CDR3 DNA sequence: TGTGCCAACCCGACCCCACAACTAGCGAACACCGGGGAGCTGTTTTTT.

This clonotype appeared many times. V usage is TRBV2 and J usage is TRBJ2-2; D ambiguous. The CDR3 sequence is 13 residues long. From germline, CDR1 is SNHLY and CDR2 FYNNEI. V was clipped by 6 bases and J by 7 bases, with 12 bases between them. This chain's CDR3 is CASRVWLFGELFF. In DNA, the CDR3 is TGTGCCAGCAGAGTATGGTTGTTCGGGGAGCTGTTTTTT.

This sequence joins TRBV20-1 and TRBJ1-1; D is ambiguous. V dropped 1 base and J dropped 5 bases, with 8 bases sitting between them. CDR3 length: 12 amino acids. Germline-derived CDR1 and CDR2 are DFQATT and SNEGSKA (reference sequence). This chain's CDR3 is CSARGGGTEAFF. CDR3 sequence (DNA): TGCAGTGCTAGAGGGGGAGGGACTGAAGCTTTCTTT.

In this sample, this clonotype turned up many times. The chain employs TRBV20-1 and TRBJ2-3; 11 bases agree with TRBD2. CDR3 length: 13 residues. V was pared by 5 bases and J by 5 bases, with 3 bases of the junction left unmatched. The germline V gene encodes CDR1 DFQATT and CDR2 SNEGSKA (reference sequence). CDR3 region: CSAVLAGVDTQYF. The CDR3 DNA sequence: TGCAGTGCTGTACTAGCGGGAGTAGATACGCAGTATTTT.

This clonotype was recorded at least ten times. The V call is TRBV12-3 or TRBV12-4, the J call TRBJ2-1; 14 positions agree with TRBD2. There are 17 residues in the CDR3. V lost 4 bases, J lost 3 bases, and 5 bases stayed unmatched. This CDR3 reads CASSSRTSGRHYNEQFF. As DNA, the CDR3 is TGTGCCAGCAGTTCCCGGACTAGCGGGAGGCACTACAATGAGCAGTTCTTC.

The chain has TRBV20-1 and TRBJ2-3; 9 nucleotides align to TRBD2. After removal of 8 bases from V and 3 bases from J, the junction contained 12 bases not matched to a gene. CDR3 length equals 15 residues. Germline V gives CDR1 DFQATT, CDR2 SNEGSKA (reference sequence). CDR3 protein: CSTQAPSGVTDTQYF. CDR3 DNA: TGCAGTACCCAAGCCCCTAGCGGGGTGACAGATACGCAGTATTTT.

In its sample, this clonotype was seen many times. The chain is built from TRBV28 and TRBJ2-1; D gene ambiguous. CDR3 size: 14 residues. Germline CDR1 and CDR2: MDHEN and SYDVKM. Trimming stripped 6 bases from V and 7 bases from J, with 16 bases between. The CDR3: CASRKASSWNEQFF. In nucleotides, the CDR3 is TGTGCCAGCAGGAAGGCGTCCTCTTGGAATGAGCAGTTCTTC. Combining the CDR3 with reference TRBV28 and TRBJ2-1 gives the whole variable domain DVKVTQSSRYLVKRTGEKVFLECVQDMDHENMFWYRQDPGLGLRLIYFSYDVKMKEKGDIPEGYSVSREKKERFSLILESASTNQTSMYLCASRKASSWNEQFFGPGTRLTVL.

This clonotype was observed a few times. The genes are TRBV28 and TRBJ1-4; D is perhaps TRBD1 (6 bases). V dropped 6 bases and J dropped 8 bases, with 16 bases sitting between them. The CDR3 runs 14 residues. The germline V gene has CDR1 MDHEN and CDR2 SYDVKM. The CDR3 DNA reads TGTGCCAGCAGCTCCCCGGGGGCGGAGGAAAAACTGTTTTTT. Encoded protein: CASSSPGAEEKLFF.

The chain has TRBV5-1 and TRBJ2-5, with D possibly TRBD2 on 5 matching bases. V gave up 3 bases and J gave up 5 bases, with 14 bases separating them. CDR1 is SGHRS, CDR2 YFSETQ, per germline. This CDR3 region has 14 residues. The chain's CDR3 is CASSSTSSGETQYF. CDR3 in DNA: TGCGCCAGCAGCTCGACAAGCTCGGGGGAGACCCAGTACTTC.

The chain combines TRBV9 with TRBJ1-1; 9 bases map to TRBD1. The CDR3 is made up of 16 amino acids. Germline values: CDR1 SGDLS, CDR2 YYNGEE. Losses at the gene ends were 4 bases for V and 5 bases for J; bases not matched to a gene: 12. As DNA, the CDR3 is TGTGCCAGCAGCCCGCGGACAGGGGTGACTGGTACTGAAGCTTTCTTT. Protein sequence: CASSPRTGVTGTEAFF. Using reference TRBV9 and TRBJ1-1 for the parts outside the CDR3, the full variable domain is DSGVTQTPKHLITATGQRVTLRCSPRSGDLSVYWYQQSLDQGLQFLIQYYNGEERAKGNILERFSAQQFPDLHSELNLSSLELGDSALYFCASSPRTGVTGTEAFFGQGTRLTVV.

This clonotype was seen repeatedly, ten times or more. This rearrangement joins TRBV9 to TRBJ2-7; no clear D gene. Trimming left V 0 bases short and J 3 bases short, with 13 bases between. The CDR3 has 15 residues. The germline V gene encodes CDR1 SGDLS and CDR2 YYNGEE. The chain's CDR3 is CASSVAPSTDYEQYF. Written as DNA, the CDR3 is TGTGCCAGCAGCGTAGCCCCCTCGACCGACTACGAGCAGTACTTC. Based on the CDR3 plus reference TRBV9 and TRBJ2-7, the full variable domain is DSGVTQTPKHLITATGQRVTLRCSPRSGDLSVYWYQQSLDQGLQFLIQYYNGEERAKGNILERFSAQQFPDLHSELNLSSLELGDSALYFCASSVAPSTDYEQYFGPGTRLTVT.

The table lists this clonotype with many counts. The chain carries TRBV11-1 and TRBJ2-7; 7 positions match TRBD1. The CDR3 has 15 residues. V lost 1 base, J lost 0 bases, and 3 bases stayed unmatched. CDR1 SGHAT and CDR2 FQDESV come from the germline V gene (reference sequence). The CDR3 sequence: CASSLVGTASYEQYF. CDR3 DNA sequence: TGTGCCAGCAGCTTAGTAGGGACAGCCTCCTACGAGCAGTACTTC.

In its sample, this clonotype was seen a few times. The rearrangement uses TRBV6-1 and TRBJ1-5; the D gene is possibly TRBD1 (5 bases). V lost 6 bases and J 4 bases, leaving 13 bases between the germline ends. The germline gives CDR1 MNHNS, CDR2 SASEGT. The CDR3 loop spans 14 amino acids. CDR3 loop: CASSTGVLNQPQHF. The CDR3 DNA follows: TGTGCCAGCAGCACAGGAGTACTAAATCAGCCCCAGCATTTT.

The table lists this clonotype with many counts. The V call is TRBV6-1, the J call TRBJ2-2; TRBD2 matches at 14 bases. Germline CDR1 reads MNHNS; CDR2 reads SASEGT. J gave up 10 bases and V 6 bases, and 13 bases lay outside the gene matches. The CDR3 spans 17 residues. Here the CDR3 reads CASRSSPGLAGVEELFF. CDR3 nucleotide sequence: TGTGCCAGCAGATCCTCTCCGGGACTAGCGGGAGTCGAGGAGCTGTTTTTT.

The chain recombines TRBV9 with TRBJ2-1; tentative D call: TRBD2 (6 bases). The CDR3 runs 15 residues. The germline gives CDR1 SGDLS, CDR2 YYNGEE. With 3 bases removed from V and 5 bases from J, the gap between germline ends came to 15 bases. In DNA form, the CDR3 reads TGTGCCAGCAGCGACCGACTAGGGGCGGACAATGAGCAGTTCTTC. It is translated as CASSDRLGADNEQFF.

Note on this clonotype: A read error may account for a junction end that differs from germline. The chain uses TRBV7-8 and TRBJ1-2; D is ambiguous. This CDR3 contains 17 residues. Germline V CDR1 and CDR2: SGHVS, FQNEAQ. The CDR3 here is CAGSLVGRSLARYGYTF. The CDR3, as DNA: TGTGCCGGCAGCTTAGTAGGGAGGTCTCTTGCCCGCTATGGCTACACCTTC.

This clonotype has ten or more counts. J is TRBJ1-4 and V is TRBV7-9; D is unresolved. CDR3 length equals 14 residues. Germline-derived CDR1 and CDR2 are SEHNR and FQNEAQ (reference sequence). V lost 5 bases, J lost 8 bases, and 15 bases lay in between. CDR3 nucleotides: TGTGCCAGCAGCACCCGTGGATCCAACGAAAAACTGTTTTTT. Translated, it gives CASSTRGSNEKLFF.

This clonotype has a count of ten or more. This rearrangement joins TRBV2 to TRBJ2-7; perhaps TRBD1 as D (5 bases). Germline V gene sequence: CDR1 SNHLY, CDR2 FYNNEI. V dropped 7 bases and J dropped 6 bases, with 13 bases sitting between them. The CDR3 is made up of 12 amino acids. The CDR3 loop reads CASTEGRGEQYF. CDR3 in DNA: TGTGCCAGCACCGAAGGTAGGGGCGAGCAGTACTTC.

This clonotype was picked up many times. The chain employs TRBV7-8 and TRBJ2-5; unclear D gene. V was pared by 8 bases and J by 11 bases, with 21 bases between. CDR1 is SGHVS and CDR2 is FQNEAQ in the germline V gene. CDR3 length equals 13 residues. The CDR3 here is CASGLTRLPPQYF. For the CDR3, the DNA is TGTGCCAGCGGATTGACACGCTTGCCTCCACAGTACTTC.

The rearrangement uses TRBV20-1 and TRBJ2-3; either TRBD1 or TRBD2 may supply D (5 bases each). This CDR3 comprises 17 residues. CDR1 and CDR2 from the germline V gene are DFQATT and SNEGSKA (reference sequence). V was trimmed by 0 bases and J by 1 base, leaving 17 bases between them. CDR3 coding DNA: TGCAGTGCTAGAGAGTGGGGGTCCCCCAGGGGCACAGATACGCAGTATTTT. Translating it yields CSAREWGSPRGTDTQYF.

The gene calls are TRBV27 and TRBJ2-1; 8 bases line up with TRBD1. V lost 6 bases to trimming and J lost 7 bases; unmatched junction nucleotides: 11. The germline gives CDR1 MNHEY, CDR2 SMNVEV (reference sequence). The CDR3 runs 15 residues. CDR3 protein: CASSLDRGWQNEQFF. The DNA of the CDR3 is TGTGCCAGCAGCCTTGACAGGGGTTGGCAGAATGAGCAGTTCTTC.

The sample holds many counts of this clonotype. The V gene is TRBV28, the J gene TRBJ2-5, with 7 bases fitting TRBD2. Germline values: CDR1 MDHEN, CDR2 SYDVKM. With 2 bases clipped from V and 5 bases from J, the junction kept 5 bases outside the gene matches. The CDR3 runs 14 residues. The CDR3 sequence is CASSLEAGAETQYF. CDR3 DNA sequence: TGTGCCAGCAGTTTAGAGGCGGGAGCGGAGACCCAGTACTTC.

This clonotype has only a few counts. V and J are TRBV6-5 and TRBJ2-1; 8 bases agree with TRBD2. Trimming removed 2 bases from V and 7 bases from J; junction bases left unmatched: 7. Germline V gene lookup returns CDR1 MNHEY and CDR2 SVGAGI. CDR3 length: 15 amino acids. CDR3 nucleotides: TGTGCCAGCAGTTACATGGCTAGCGGGCGAAATGAGCAGTTCTTC. This gives the protein CASSYMASGRNEQFF.

This clonotype has just a few counts. The chain employs TRBV5-1 and TRBJ2-3; 9 bases are shared with TRBD1. Germline CDR1 and CDR2: SGHRS and YFSETQ. With V trimmed by 4 bases and J by 0 bases, 6 bases remained unmatched. CDR3 size: 16 residues. The CDR3 reads CASSLQGASSTDTQYF. The CDR3 region has the DNA TGCGCCAGCAGCCTACAGGGGGCCTCTAGCACAGATACGCAGTATTTT. The full variable domain, in which reference TRBV5-1 and TRBJ2-3 provide the parts outside the CDR3, is KAGVTQTPRYLIKTRGQQVTLSCSPISGHRSVSWYQQTPGQGLQFLFEYFSETQRNKGNFPGRFSGRQFSNSRSEMNVSTLELGDSALYLCASSLQGASSTDTQYFGPGTRLTVL.

The sample holds many counts of this clonotype. The chain links TRBV27 to TRBJ2-5; D unresolved. The V end lost 4 bases, the J end lost 4 bases, and 13 bases lay between the germline ends. Looked up from germline, CDR1 is MNHEY and CDR2 is SMNVEV (reference sequence). The CDR3 has 14 amino acids. CDR3: CASSSPSRGETQYF. CDR3 nucleotides: TGTGCCAGCAGTTCCCCCTCGCGTGGAGAGACCCAGTACTTC.

This clonotype has a count of ten or more. The chain couples TRBV12-3 or TRBV12-4 to TRBJ2-3; possibly TRBD2 for D (6 bases). This CDR3 is built from 14 residues. Trimming cost V 6 bases and J 2 bases, with 12 bases left between them. In DNA form, the CDR3 reads TGTGCCAGCAGCCCTGGAGGGCCCACAGATACGCAGTATTTT. Protein sequence: CASSPGGPTDTQYF.

This clonotype has at least ten counts. The chain is built from TRBV2 and TRBJ1-1; tentative D call: TRBD1 (6 bases). V lost 2 bases, J lost 0 bases, and 19 bases lay in between. The germline CDR1 and CDR2 sequences are SNHLY and FYNNEI. This CDR3 spans 18 amino acids. CDR3 coding DNA: TGTGCCAGCAGTGAAAAGGGGACACTCACCTGGGTGAACACTGAAGCTTTCTTT. This codes for CASSEKGTLTWVNTEAFF.